This T cell receptor (beta chain) was captured in a study of blood T cell repertoires in COVID-19. Study information: The study drew acute and convalescent COVID-19 samples from the United States, Italy and Spain.

The V and J ends lost 5 bases and 6 bases, in that order; junction bases with no gene match: 2. The germline V gene has CDR1 SGHTA and CDR2 FQGNSA. The CDR3 covers 13 residues. Original data processing: Reference gene primer amplification in the assay estimated nucleated cell counts. The data were produced by immunoSEQ multiplex PCR, yet TCRdb's version contains in-frame clones alone and is incomplete. V and J calls and clone size are those listed in that table; D and trimming were worked out from the DNA. The table lists about 190,000 clones, 70% to 90% of them singletons. The sequenced sample consisted of peripheral blood. The chain couples TRBV7-2 to TRBJ2-1; 9 positions match TRBD1. The sequence was collected from a man younger than 45 with acute or convalescent COVID-19. DNA of the CDR3: TGTGCCAGCAGCCGGGACAGGGTCAATGAGCAGTTCTTC. Translating gives CASSRDRVNEQFF.